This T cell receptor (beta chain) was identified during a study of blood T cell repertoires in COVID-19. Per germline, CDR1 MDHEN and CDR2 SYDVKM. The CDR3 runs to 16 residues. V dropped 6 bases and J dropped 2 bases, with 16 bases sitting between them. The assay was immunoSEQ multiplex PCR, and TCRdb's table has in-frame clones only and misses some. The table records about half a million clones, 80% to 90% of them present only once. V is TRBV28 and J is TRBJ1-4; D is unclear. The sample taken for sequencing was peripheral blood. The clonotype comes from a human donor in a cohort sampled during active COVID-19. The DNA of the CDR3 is TGTGCCAGCAGAGCGTCCCTAGGTTTGACTAATGAAAAACTGTTTTTT. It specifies CASRASLGLTNEKLFF.